The present T cell receptor (beta chain) was sequenced within a study of T cell changes during pregnancy in multiple sclerosis. Germline V gene data show CDR1 as MNHNS and CDR2 as SASEGT. The V end was cut by 4 bases, the J end by 4 bases, with 13 bases between. This CDR3 spans 14 amino acids. This table comes from immunoSEQ multiplex PCR, and its TCRdb copy is limited to in-frame clones, with some not included. Of around 30,000 clones in the sample, approximately 94% are singletons; the top ten hold about 0.45%. The source material was CD4+ T cells from peripheral blood mononuclear cells, sampled after pregnancy. The sequence was obtained from a female donor with multiple sclerosis, enrolled in a pregnancy study. This rearrangement joins TRBV6-1 to TRBJ1-1, with a tentative D call TRBD1 (5 bases). The CDR3 DNA is TGTGCCAGCAGTGCTATCCTCGACAGCACTGAAGCTTTCTTT. This encodes CASSAILDSTEAFF.